Following are 16 T cell receptor beta chains from one sample sequenced in a study of identical twins. MiXCR, run by TCRdb on the 5' RACE reads, gives a single entry per CDR3 protein. The data show about 690,000 distinct CDR3 sequences, with roughly 6.2% seen just once and roughly 1.8% held by the top ten. The sequenced sample consisted of naive T cells sorted from blood. These receptors originate from a man younger than 30 in good health.

This clonotype was recorded at least ten times. J is TRBJ2-2 and V is TRBV10-3; D unclear. The germline V gene has CDR1 ENHRY and CDR2 SYGVKD. This CDR3 spans 14 amino acids. V was clipped by 5 bases and J by 5 bases, with 12 bases between them. The CDR3 here is CAISPLGLTGELFF. For the CDR3, the DNA is TGTGCCATCAGTCCCTTAGGATTAACCGGGGAGCTGTTTTTT.

The table lists this clonotype with many counts. V gene TRBV5-1 combines with J gene TRBJ2-3; 9 nucleotides align to TRBD1. V shed 0 bases and J 4 bases; nucleotides not matched to a gene: 12. Germline CDR1 reads SGHRS; CDR2 reads YFSETQ. There are 18 residues in the CDR3. CDR3 DNA: TGCGCCAGCAGCTTGGCCCTCGGGACAGGGCGTAGGGCAGATACGCAGTATTTT. Translating it yields CASSLALGTGRRADTQYF.

At least ten counts were recorded for this clonotype. The chain joins TRBV10-3 to TRBJ2-3; unclear D gene. This CDR3 region has 11 residues. The germline gives CDR1 ENHRY, CDR2 SYGVKD. The V end was cut by 6 bases, the J end by 2 bases, with 3 bases between. CDR3 sequence: CAIRYTDTQYF. CDR3 DNA sequence: TGTGCCATCAGATACACAGATACGCAGTATTTT.

In this sample, this clonotype turned up a few times. V is TRBV5-1 and J is TRBJ2-7, with D unresolved. There are 12 residues in the CDR3. The V gene lost 5 bases and the J gene lost 6 bases, with 12 bases spanning the gap. CDR1 SGHRS and CDR2 YFSETQ come from the germline V gene. The DNA for the CDR3 is TGCGCCAGCAGACAAGACTGGGGCGAGCAGTACGTC. Translation: CASRQDWGEQYV.

V usage is TRBV5-6 and J usage is TRBJ2-3, with D possibly TRBD1 on 7 matching bases. Trimming cost V 0 bases and J 4 bases, with 12 bases left between them. Germline CDR1 is SGHDT and CDR2 is YYEEEE. The CDR3 is 15 amino acids. The CDR3 nucleotides are TGTGCCAGCAGCTTGGTAATCAGGGGGGCAGATACGCAGTATTTT. Protein: CASSLVIRGADTQYF.

The rearrangement joins TRBV5-1 to TRBJ2-3; D is undetermined. This CDR3 has 13 amino acids. In germline, CDR1 is SGHRS, CDR2 YFSETQ. Deletions cut 0 bases from V and 6 bases from J, with 8 bases between. The CDR3, as DNA: TGCGCCAGCAGCTTGGACAGTGGGGATACGCAGTATTTT. As protein: CASSLDSGDTQYF.

The chain employs TRBV12-3 or TRBV12-4 and TRBJ2-3; D not certain. The CDR3 has 14 amino acids. V gave up 7 bases and J gave up 2 bases, with 13 bases separating them. The CDR3 spells CASKTPSDTDTQYF. CDR3 in DNA: TGTGCCAGCAAGACTCCATCCGACACAGATACGCAGTATTTT.

V gene TRBV4-3 combines with J gene TRBJ2-1, with D unresolved. V lost 3 bases to trimming and J lost 5 bases, with 17 bases between them. The CDR3 is 16 amino acids. Germline V gene sequence: CDR1 LGHNA, CDR2 YSLEER. The CDR3 region is CASSHLSLSVNNEQFF. The DNA for the CDR3 is TGCGCCAGCAGCCACCTGTCGCTCTCAGTTAACAATGAGCAGTTCTTC.

This clonotype was seen at least ten times. J is TRBJ2-3 and V is TRBV9, with D possibly matching TRBD2 (5 bases). Germline CDR1 SGDLS, CDR2 YYNGEE. The CDR3 has 14 residues. The V end lost 4 bases, the J end lost 6 bases, and 15 bases lay between the germline ends. The CDR3 nucleotides are TGTGCCAGCAGCCTCAATACGAGGGTGGATACGCAGTATTTT. This sequence encodes CASSLNTRVDTQYF.

This clonotype was counted ten times or more. This sequence joins TRBV18 and TRBJ2-1; 7 positions agree with TRBD2. The trim removed 3 bases at V and 5 bases at J, leaving 16 bases unmatched. CDR1 and CDR2 from the germline V gene are KGHSH and LQKENI. This CDR3 is built from 18 residues. The CDR3 loop reads CASSPVLRLTSSNNEQFF. The CDR3 nucleotides are TGTGCCAGCTCACCTGTTTTGCGTTTGACTAGCAGCAACAATGAGCAGTTCTTC.

This clonotype was detected a few times. The CDR3: CASSSLSGVLYEQYF. The CDR3 bases are TGTGCCAGCAGTTCCCTATCGGGAGTACTCTACGAGCAGTACTTC. V gene TRBV12-3 or TRBV12-4 combines with J gene TRBJ2-7, with D possibly TRBD2 on 6 matching bases. The CDR3 has 15 residues. With 4 bases removed from V and 3 bases from J, the gap between germline ends came to 16 bases.

The gene calls are TRBV12-3 or TRBV12-4 and TRBJ2-1; TRBD2 is a possible D gene (6 bases). This CDR3 is built from 16 residues. Trimming left V 3 bases short and J 0 bases short, with 12 bases between. The CDR3 DNA follows: TGTGCCAGCAGTTTGGGCGGGACGATCTCCTACAATGAGCAGTTCTTC. Translation gives CASSLGGTISYNEQFF.

This clonotype has more than one count but fewer than ten. This chain links TRBV6-2 or TRBV6-3 with TRBJ2-7; 7 bases line up with TRBD2. The V gene's germline CDR1 is MNHEY and CDR2 SVGEGT. The CDR3 runs 15 residues. V was pared by 6 bases and J by 4 bases, with 12 bases of the junction left unmatched. DNA of the CDR3: TGTGCCAGCAGCCGCCACGGCGGGAGTATGTACGAGCAGTACTTC. This gives the protein CASSRHGGSMYEQYF.

The sample holds many counts of this clonotype. The chain employs TRBV5-1 and TRBJ1-5, with D possibly being TRBD1 (6 bases). Germline assignment: CDR1 SGHRS and CDR2 YFSETQ. The CDR3 loop spans 13 amino acids. Trimming took 0 bases from V and 5 from J, leaving 6 bases between them. This CDR3 reads CASSLAGDQPQHF. The CDR3 DNA sequence: TGCGCCAGCAGCTTGGCAGGGGATCAGCCCCAGCATTTT. The complete variable domain, with remaining parts taken from reference TRBV5-1 and TRBJ1-5, reads KAGVTQTPRYLIKTRGQQVTLSCSPISGHRSVSWYQQTPGQGLQFLFEYFSETQRNKGNFPGRFSGRQFSNSRSEMNVSTLELGDSALYLCASSLAGDQPQHFGDGTRLSIL.

In its sample, this clonotype was seen a few times. The V and J genes are TRBV19 and TRBJ2-3; 8 nucleotides agree with TRBD2. The CDR3 length is 16 residues. Trimming took 4 bases from V and 5 from J; bases not matched to a gene: 11. Germline V gene sequence: CDR1 LNHDA, CDR2 SQIVND (reference sequence). The CDR3 sequence: CASSSLAGEAGDTQYF. The CDR3 nucleotides are TGTGCCAGTAGTAGTCTAGCGGGCGAAGCTGGAGATACGCAGTATTTT.

This clonotype was counted many times. V gene TRBV15 combines with J gene TRBJ2-7; D gene unclear. The V end was cut by 2 bases, the J end by 4 bases, with 9 bases between. The CDR3 is 13 amino acids. Germline loops: CDR1 LNHNV, CDR2 YYDKDF (reference sequence). For the CDR3, the DNA is TGTGCCACCAGCAGACGCTGGGGTTACGAGCAGTACGTC. It codes for CATSRRWGYEQYV.